The subject of this entry is one T cell receptor (beta chain). The target antigen is unknown. The record originates from a study of T cells in localized non-small cell lung cancer. The table came from immunoSEQ multiplex PCR; TCRdb's copy has only in-frame clones and leaves some out. Of tens of thousands of clones detected, roughly 89% appear once; the ten largest clones hold approximately 22%. This CDR3 comprises 14 residues. Germline loops: CDR1 SEHNR, CDR2 FQNEAQ (reference sequence). V shed 8 bases and J shed 6 bases, with 16 bases lying between them. Study-wide results and caveats: Since sequencing was restricted to only one region of the tumor, intratumor heterogeneity remains a possibility. Median detection of top 100 tumor clones in adjacent lung was around 57 clones. The study found T cell clonality highest in uninvolved adjacent lung, above tumor.

The gene calls are TRBV7-9 and TRBJ2-2, with a tentative D call TRBD2 (5 bases). The TCR sequence derives from a man aged 40 to 70 with stage I squamous cell lung carcinoma. The source was peripheral blood, collected before any cancer treatment. CDR3 sequence reads: CASATPRRAGELFF. In DNA form, the CDR3 reads TGTGCCAGCGCGACCCCCAGGCGGGCCGGGGAGCTGTTTTTT. The full variable domain, completed using reference TRBV7-9 and TRBJ2-2, is DTGVSQNPRHKITKRGQNVTFRCDPISEHNRLYWYRQTLGQGPEFLTYFQNEAQLEKSRLLSDRFSAERPKGSFSTLEIQRTEQGDSAMYLCASATPRRAGELFFGEGSRLTVL.